The 5 T cell receptor beta chains listed next were all sequenced from one sample in a study of Graves' ophthalmopathy and Graves' hyperthyroidism. CDR3 regions of TCR beta were amplified from RNA transcripts. HTBI-primed first-round RT-PCR preceded second-round multiplex PCR. TCRdb processed the multiplex PCR reads anew with MiXCR; each CDR3 protein has one entry. The data show over a million distinct CDR3 sequences, with 35% to 40% seen just once and around 10% held by the top ten. Sequenced input: peripheral blood or thyroid tissue (not recorded which). These receptors originate from an adult man with Graves' hyperthyroidism.

The chain has TRBV5-5 and TRBJ2-7; tentative D call: TRBD1 (5 bases). CDR1 and CDR2 (germline): SGHKS, YYEKEE (reference sequence). The CDR3 sequence is 14 residues long. The V end was cut by 2 bases, the J end by 2 bases, with 11 bases between. CDR3 DNA sequence: TGTGCCAGCAGCTTTGCCAGGGAAGCCTACGAGCAGTACTTC. Translation: CASSFAREAYEQYF.

The chain carries TRBV9 and TRBJ1-6; no firm D call. Trimming took off 5 bases at V and 0 bases at J, with 18 bases between the two ends. CDR1 SGDLS and CDR2 YYNGEE come from the germline V gene. This CDR3 contains 18 residues. The CDR3 coding sequence is TGTGCCAGCAGTTACTCGAATCCAGGCAGCTCCTATAATTCACCCCTCCACTTT. It is translated as CASSYSNPGSSYNSPLHF.

Turning to this clonotype: Relative to the germline gene, one junction end is altered; a read error may explain this. This chain connects TRBV2 to TRBJ2-5; the D call may be TRBD1 or TRBD2 (6 bases each). This CDR3 comprises 14 residues. Germline CDR1 and CDR2: SNHLY and FYNNEI. CDR3 amino acids: CASSPRLEGESQYF. The CDR3 DNA reads as TGTGCCAGCAGTCCCAGACTAGAGGGGGAGAGCCAGTACTTC.

In this sample, this clonotype turned up many times. J is TRBJ2-5 and V is TRBV20-1, with D possibly TRBD2 on 6 matching bases. The CDR3 is made up of 14 amino acids. Between the trimmed V and J ends, which lost 1 base and 5 bases, there was a span of 14 bases. Germline CDR1 is DFQATT and CDR2 is SNEGSKA (reference sequence). CDR3 residues: CSARGEDGRETQYF. The CDR3 DNA reads as TGCAGTGCTAGAGGGGAGGATGGGAGGGAGACCCAGTACTTC.

The CDR3 DNA is TGTGCCAGCAGTCCCCAACCCGGGGGAGTCGGCTACACCTTC. Protein sequence: CASSPQPGGVGYTF. This chain links TRBV12-3 or TRBV12-4 with TRBJ1-2; possible D gene TRBD1, 5 bases. This CDR3 comprises 14 residues. Trimming cost V 5 bases and J 8 bases, with 18 bases left between them.